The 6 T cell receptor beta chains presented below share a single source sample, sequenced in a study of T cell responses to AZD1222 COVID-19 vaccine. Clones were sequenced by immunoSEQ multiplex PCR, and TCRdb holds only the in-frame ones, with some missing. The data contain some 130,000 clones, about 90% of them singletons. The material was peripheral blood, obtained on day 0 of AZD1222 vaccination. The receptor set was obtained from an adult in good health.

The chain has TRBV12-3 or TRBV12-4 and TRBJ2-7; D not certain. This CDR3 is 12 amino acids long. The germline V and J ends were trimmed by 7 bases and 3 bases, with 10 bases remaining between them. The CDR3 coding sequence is TGTGCCAGCACCTCCGAACACTACGAGCAGTACTTC. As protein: CASTSEHYEQYF.

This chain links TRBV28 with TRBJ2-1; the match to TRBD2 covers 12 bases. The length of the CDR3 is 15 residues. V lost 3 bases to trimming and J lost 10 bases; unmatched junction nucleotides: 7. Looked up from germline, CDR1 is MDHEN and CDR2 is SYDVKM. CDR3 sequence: CASSFLSSGGVEQFF. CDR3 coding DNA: TGTGCCAGCAGTTTCTTGTCTAGCGGGGGGGTAGAGCAGTTCTTC. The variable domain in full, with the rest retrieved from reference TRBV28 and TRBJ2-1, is DVKVTQSSRYLVKRTGEKVFLECVQDMDHENMFWYRQDPGLGLRLIYFSYDVKMKEKGDIPEGYSVSREKKERFSLILESASTNQTSMYLCASSFLSSGGVEQFFGPGTRLTVL.

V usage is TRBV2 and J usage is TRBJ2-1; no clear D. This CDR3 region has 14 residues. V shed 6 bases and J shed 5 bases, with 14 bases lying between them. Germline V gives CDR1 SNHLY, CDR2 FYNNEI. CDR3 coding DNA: TGTGCCAGCAGGGGATATGTTAGGAACAATGAGCAGTTCTTC. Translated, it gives CASRGYVRNNEQFF.

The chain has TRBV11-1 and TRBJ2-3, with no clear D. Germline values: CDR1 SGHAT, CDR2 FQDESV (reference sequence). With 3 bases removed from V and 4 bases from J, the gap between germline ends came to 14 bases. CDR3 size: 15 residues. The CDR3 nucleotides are TGTGCCAGCAGCTTGGCAGGACCAAGCGCAGATACGCAGTATTTT. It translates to CASSLAGPSADTQYF.

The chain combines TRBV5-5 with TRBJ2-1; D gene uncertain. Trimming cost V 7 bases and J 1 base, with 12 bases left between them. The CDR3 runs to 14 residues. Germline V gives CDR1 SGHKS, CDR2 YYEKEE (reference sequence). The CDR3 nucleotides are TGTGCCAGCTCGTACTTAGGGTCCTACAATGAGCAGTTCTTC. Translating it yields CASSYLGSYNEQFF.

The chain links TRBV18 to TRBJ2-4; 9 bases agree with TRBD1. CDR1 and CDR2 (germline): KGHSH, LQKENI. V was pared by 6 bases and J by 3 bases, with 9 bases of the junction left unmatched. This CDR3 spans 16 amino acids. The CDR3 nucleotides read TGTGCCAGCTCTCCGCTCCTGACAGGGGGCAAAAACATTCAGTACTTC. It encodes CASSPLLTGGKNIQYF.